This T cell receptor (beta chain) derives from a study of T cells in Graves' hyperthyroidism and ophthalmopathy. RNA transcripts provided the source from which TCR beta CDR3 regions were amplified. The HTBI primer set drove a first-round RT-PCR of the TCR CDR3. From the multiplex PCR reads, TCRdb called clonotypes with MiXCR, one entry per CDR3 protein. This sample carries approximately 640,000 distinct CDR3 sequences, roughly 17% of them seen once, and the ten largest clones take 3.8%. This clonotype was seen ten or more times. The CDR3 consists of 13 residues. Germline V gene lookup returns CDR1 SGHTA and CDR2 FQGNSA. V dropped 1 base and J dropped 5 bases, with 6 bases sitting between them.

Sequencing used blood. The V call is TRBV7-2, the J call TRBJ2-1; D unclear. This receptor was obtained from a woman aged 25 to 39 with Graves' hyperthyroidism. The CDR3 reads CASSLGNHNEQFF. CDR3 in DNA: TGTGCCAGCAGCTTAGGGAATCACAATGAGCAGTTCTTC.